This record looks at one T cell receptor beta chain sequence and its context. Its specificity is not known. The ends lost 6 bases at V and 6 bases at J; junction bases unmatched: 11. CDR3 length: 15 amino acids. Germline CDR1 and CDR2: KGHSH and LQKENI. The source of the sample is a study of cytomegalovirus exposure and HLA in healthy donors. At the level of the study: The roughly 130 validation repertoires used the same platform as the 550 to 750 first-cohort repertoires, a later analysis reported.

The method was immunoSEQ multiplex PCR; TCRdb's version includes in-frame clones alone and lacks a portion of them. This sample yields hundreds of thousands of clones, of which more than 80% are seen a single time; about 0.8% belongs to the top ten. The donors were in the roughly 130-subject validation cohort, distinct from the roughly 700-subject first cohort. Findings and caveats of the study: According to reports, the classifier identified cytomegalovirus status with high specificity and sensitivity. Subsequent analysis revealed that first-cohort TCR clusters tended to co-occur in the approximately 120 validation repertoires.

The rearrangement uses TRBV18 and TRBJ2-7; 10 nucleotides match TRBD1. The receptor comes from a woman between 18 and 29 years old in good health and CMV-seronegative. Sequenced input: PBMCs. The chain's CDR3 is CASSGPRDRGGEQYF. The CDR3 region has the DNA TGTGCCAGCTCCGGTCCGCGGGACAGGGGAGGCGAGCAGTACTTC.